The entry that follows covers one T cell receptor beta chain sequence. What it recognizes is unknown. The data were taken from a study of T cell repertoires in cytomegalovirus infection. Across the whole study: Matching HLA type, along with CMV infection, was indicated by public TCR beta signatures.

Findings and caveats of the study: CMV-specific TCR beta clonotypes restricted by HLA-C were the ones dominating the ex vivo response. Individuals carrying CMV plus the relevant HLA were identified by cumulative frequency of public TCR beta families.

Trimming removed 2 bases at V and 2 bases at J, with 7 bases between. The germline V gene has CDR1 MNHEY and CDR2 SVGEGT. This CDR3 is built from 13 residues. TCRdb passed the reads through MiXCR, listing each CDR3 protein once. The table records just under 550,000 distinct CDR3 sequences, approximately 26% of them present only once. The source is a human donor in good health (CMV status not recorded). Some clones in this sample may be carry-over from other donors' samples. The sequenced sample consisted of PBMCs. V usage is TRBV6-2 or TRBV6-3 and J usage is TRBJ2-7; D is unclear. This CDR3 is CASSYAYTYEQYV. The CDR3 nucleotides read TGTGCCAGCAGTTACGCCTATACCTACGAGCAGTACGTC.